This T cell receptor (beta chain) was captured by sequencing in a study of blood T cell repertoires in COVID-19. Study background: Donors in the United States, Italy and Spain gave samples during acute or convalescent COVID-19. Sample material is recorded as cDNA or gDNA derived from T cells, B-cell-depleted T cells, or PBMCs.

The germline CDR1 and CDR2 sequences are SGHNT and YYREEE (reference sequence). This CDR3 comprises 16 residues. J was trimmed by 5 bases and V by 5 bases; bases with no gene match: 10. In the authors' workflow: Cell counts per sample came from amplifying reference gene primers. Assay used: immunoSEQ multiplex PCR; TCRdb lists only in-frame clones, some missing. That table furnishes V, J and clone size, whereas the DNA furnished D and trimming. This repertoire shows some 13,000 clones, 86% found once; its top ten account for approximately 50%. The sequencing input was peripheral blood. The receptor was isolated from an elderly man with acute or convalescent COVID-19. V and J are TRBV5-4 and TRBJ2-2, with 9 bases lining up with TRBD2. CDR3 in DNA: TGTGCCAGCAGTGGCTCCGGACTAGCGACAACCGGGGAGCTGTTTTTT. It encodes CASSGSGLATTGELFF. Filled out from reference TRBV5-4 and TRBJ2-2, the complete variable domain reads ETGVTQSPTHLIKTRGQQVTLRCSSQSGHNTVSWYQQALGQGPQFIFQYYREEENGRGNFPPRFSGLQFPNYSSELNVNALELDDSALYLCASSGSGLATTGELFFGEGSRLTVL.